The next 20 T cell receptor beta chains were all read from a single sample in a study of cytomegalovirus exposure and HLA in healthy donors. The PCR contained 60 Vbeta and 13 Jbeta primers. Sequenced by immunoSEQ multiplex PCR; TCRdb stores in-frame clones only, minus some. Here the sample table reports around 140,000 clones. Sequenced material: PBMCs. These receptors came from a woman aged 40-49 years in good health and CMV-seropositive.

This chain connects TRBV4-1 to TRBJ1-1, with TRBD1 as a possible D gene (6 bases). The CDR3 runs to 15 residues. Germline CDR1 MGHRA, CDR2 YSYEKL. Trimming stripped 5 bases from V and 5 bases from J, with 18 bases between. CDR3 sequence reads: CASSGGLGGQTEAFF. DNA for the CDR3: TGCGCCAGCAGCGGCGGGCTGGGGGGGCAAACTGAAGCTTTCTTT.

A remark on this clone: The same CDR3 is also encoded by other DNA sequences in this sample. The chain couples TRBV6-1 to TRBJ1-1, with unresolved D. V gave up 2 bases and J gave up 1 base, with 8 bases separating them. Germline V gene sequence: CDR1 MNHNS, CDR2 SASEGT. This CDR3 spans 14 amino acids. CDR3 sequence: CASSEYSRNTEAFF. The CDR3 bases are TGTGCCAGCAGTGAATATAGCAGGAACACTGAAGCTTTCTTT.

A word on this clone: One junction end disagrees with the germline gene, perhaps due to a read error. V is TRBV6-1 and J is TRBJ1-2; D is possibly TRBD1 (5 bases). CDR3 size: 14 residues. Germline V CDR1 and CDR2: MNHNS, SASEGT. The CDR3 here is CVSSDIREGYGYTF. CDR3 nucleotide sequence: TGTGTCAGCAGTGACATCAGGGAAGGCTATGGCTACACCTTC.

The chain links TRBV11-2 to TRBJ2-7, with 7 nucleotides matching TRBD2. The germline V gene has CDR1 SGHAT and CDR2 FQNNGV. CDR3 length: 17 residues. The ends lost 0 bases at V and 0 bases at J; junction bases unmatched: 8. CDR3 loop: CASSLEPLAVISYEQYF. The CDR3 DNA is TGTGCCAGCAGCTTAGAACCGCTAGCGGTGATCTCCTACGAGCAGTACTTC.

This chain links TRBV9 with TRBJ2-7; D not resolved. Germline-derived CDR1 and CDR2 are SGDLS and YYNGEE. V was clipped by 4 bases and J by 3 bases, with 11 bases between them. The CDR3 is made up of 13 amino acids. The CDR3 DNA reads TGTGCCAGCAGCCCCACCCACGGCTACGAGCAGTACTTC. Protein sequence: CASSPTHGYEQYF.

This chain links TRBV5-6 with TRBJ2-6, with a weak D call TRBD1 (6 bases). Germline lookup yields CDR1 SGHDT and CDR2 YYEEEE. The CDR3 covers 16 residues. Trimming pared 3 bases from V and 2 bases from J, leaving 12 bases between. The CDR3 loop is CASSSPAGAGANVLTF. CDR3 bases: TGTGCCAGCAGCTCTCCGGCAGGGGCTGGGGCCAACGTCCTGACTTTC.

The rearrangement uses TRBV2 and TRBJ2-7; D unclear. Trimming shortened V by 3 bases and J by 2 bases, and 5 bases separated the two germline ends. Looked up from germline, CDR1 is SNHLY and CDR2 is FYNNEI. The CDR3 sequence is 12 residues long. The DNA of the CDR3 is TGTGCCAGCAGTGACGACACCTACGAGCAGTACTTC. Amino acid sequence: CASSDDTYEQYF.

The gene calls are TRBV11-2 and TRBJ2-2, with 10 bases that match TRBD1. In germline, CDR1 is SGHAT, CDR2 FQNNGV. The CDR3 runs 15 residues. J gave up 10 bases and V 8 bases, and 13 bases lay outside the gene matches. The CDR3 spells CASESGQGFSVELFF. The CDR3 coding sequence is TGTGCCAGCGAATCGGGACAGGGGTTTTCCGTGGAGCTGTTTTTT.

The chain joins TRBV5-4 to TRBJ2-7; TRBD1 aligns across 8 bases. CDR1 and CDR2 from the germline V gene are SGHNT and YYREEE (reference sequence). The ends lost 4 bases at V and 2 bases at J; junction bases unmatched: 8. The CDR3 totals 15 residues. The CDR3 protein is CASSPTGVGTYEQYF. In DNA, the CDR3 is TGTGCCAGCAGCCCGACAGGGGTAGGAACCTACGAGCAGTACTTC.

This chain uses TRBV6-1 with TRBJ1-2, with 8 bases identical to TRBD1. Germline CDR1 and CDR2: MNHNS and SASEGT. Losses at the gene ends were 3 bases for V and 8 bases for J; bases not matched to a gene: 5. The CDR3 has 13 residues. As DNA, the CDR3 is TGTGCCAGCAGTGAGGACAGGGAAGTCGGCTACACCTTC. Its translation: CASSEDREVGYTF.

CDR3 amino acids: CASSLGGQGGEKLFF. In nucleotides, the CDR3 is TGTGCCAGCAGCTTAGGCGGACAGGGGGGAGAAAAACTGTTTTTT. V usage is TRBV13 and J usage is TRBJ1-4; 10 bases match TRBD1. Trimming cost V 0 bases and J 8 bases; bases outside gene matches: 3. Germline assignment: CDR1 PRHDT and CDR2 FYEKMQ (reference sequence). The CDR3 consists of 15 residues.

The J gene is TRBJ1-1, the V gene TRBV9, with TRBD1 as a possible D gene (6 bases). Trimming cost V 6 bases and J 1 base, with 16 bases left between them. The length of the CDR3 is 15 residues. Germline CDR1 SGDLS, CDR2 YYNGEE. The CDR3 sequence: CASKSNRDQNTEAFF. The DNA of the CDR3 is TGTGCCAGCAAATCAAACAGGGATCAGAACACTGAAGCTTTCTTT.

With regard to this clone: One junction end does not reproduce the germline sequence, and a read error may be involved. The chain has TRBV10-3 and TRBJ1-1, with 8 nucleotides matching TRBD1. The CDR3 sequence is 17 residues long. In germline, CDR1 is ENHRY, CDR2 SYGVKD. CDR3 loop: CAISESYQGAHGTEALF. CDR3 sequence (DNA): TGTGCCATCAGTGAGTCGTACCAGGGGGCGCATGGAACTGAAGCTCTCTTT.

The CDR3 coding sequence is TGTGCCAGCAGCCTCACCTACTACGAGCAGTACTTC. Protein sequence: CASSLTYYEQYF. The chain links TRBV7-2 to TRBJ2-5; D remains ambiguous. The J call may be in error: the DNA end matches TRBJ2-7 better. This CDR3 region has 12 residues. The germline V gene encodes CDR1 SGHTA and CDR2 FQGNSA.

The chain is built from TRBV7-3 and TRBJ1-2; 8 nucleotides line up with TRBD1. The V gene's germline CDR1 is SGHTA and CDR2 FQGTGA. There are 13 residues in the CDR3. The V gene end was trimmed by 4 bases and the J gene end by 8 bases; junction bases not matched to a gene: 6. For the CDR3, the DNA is TGTGCCAGCAGCTCCGGACAGGGTAACGGCTACACCTTC. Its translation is CASSSGQGNGYTF.

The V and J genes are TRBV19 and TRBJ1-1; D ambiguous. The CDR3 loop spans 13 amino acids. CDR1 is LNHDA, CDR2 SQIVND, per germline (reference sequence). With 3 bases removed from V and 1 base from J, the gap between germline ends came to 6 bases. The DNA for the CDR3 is TGTGCCAGTAGTATGACGGGGAACACTGAAGCTTTCTTT. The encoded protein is CASSMTGNTEAFF.

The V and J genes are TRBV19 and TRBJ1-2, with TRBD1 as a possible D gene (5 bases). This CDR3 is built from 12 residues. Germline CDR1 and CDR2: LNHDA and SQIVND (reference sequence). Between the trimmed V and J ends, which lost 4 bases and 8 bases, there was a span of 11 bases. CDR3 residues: CASSRQGSGYTF. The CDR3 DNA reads TGTGCCAGTAGTAGGCAGGGAAGCGGCTACACCTTC.

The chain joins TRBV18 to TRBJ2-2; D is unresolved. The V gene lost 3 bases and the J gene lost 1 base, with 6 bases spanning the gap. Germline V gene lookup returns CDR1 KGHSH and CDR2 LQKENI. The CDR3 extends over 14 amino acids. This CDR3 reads CASSPPVNTGELFF. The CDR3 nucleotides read TGTGCCAGCTCACCCCCGGTGAACACCGGGGAGCTGTTTTTT.

CDR3 region: CASSYGTSGRAGEQFF. CDR3 bases: TGCGCCAGCAGCTACGGGACTAGCGGGAGGGCCGGGGAGCAGTTCTTC. The chain uses TRBV5-1 and TRBJ2-1, with 16 positions matching TRBD2. V shed 3 bases and J 10 bases; nucleotides not matched to a gene: 7. This CDR3 is 16 amino acids long. Germline loops: CDR1 SGHRS, CDR2 YFSETQ.

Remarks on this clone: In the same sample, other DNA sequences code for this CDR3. CDR3 in amino acids: CASSLSGANTDTQYF. For the CDR3, the DNA is TGCGCCAGCAGCTTGTCAGGGGCCAACACCGATACGCAGTATTTT. The V gene is TRBV5-1, the J gene TRBJ2-3; weak D call: TRBD1 (6 bases). Trimming took 1 base from V and 6 from J, leaving 15 bases between them. Germline lookup yields CDR1 SGHRS and CDR2 YFSETQ. The CDR3 has 15 amino acids.